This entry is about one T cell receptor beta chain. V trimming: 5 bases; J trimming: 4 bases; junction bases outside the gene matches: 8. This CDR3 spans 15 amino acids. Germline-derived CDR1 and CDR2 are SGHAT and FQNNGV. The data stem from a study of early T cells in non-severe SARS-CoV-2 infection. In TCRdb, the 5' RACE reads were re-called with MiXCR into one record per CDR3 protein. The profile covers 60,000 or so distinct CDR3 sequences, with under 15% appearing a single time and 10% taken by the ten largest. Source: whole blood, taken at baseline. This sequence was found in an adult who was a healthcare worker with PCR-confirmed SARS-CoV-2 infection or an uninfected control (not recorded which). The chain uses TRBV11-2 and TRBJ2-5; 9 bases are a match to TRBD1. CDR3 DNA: TGTGCCAGCAGCACCTGGACAGGGGTAAGAGAGACCCAGTACTTC. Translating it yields CASSTWTGVRETQYF.